This T cell receptor (beta chain) was identified during a study of cytomegalovirus exposure and HLA in healthy donors. 60 Vbeta and 13 Jbeta primers were used in PCR. Produced via immunoSEQ multiplex PCR; TCRdb's table is partial and in-frame only. The repertoire includes about 110,000 clones, about 74% of them detected once, and around 5% sits in the top ten. Per germline, CDR1 SGHAT and CDR2 FQNNGV. This CDR3 comprises 14 residues. Trimming pared 5 bases from V and 0 bases from J, leaving 10 bases between. V usage is TRBV11-2 and J usage is TRBJ1-1; no clear D gene. Sequenced sample: PBMCs. This clonotype originated in a man between 25 and 39 years old in good health and CMV-seropositive. The CDR3 DNA reads TGTGCCAGCAGCCGTCTAGGCATGAACACTGAAGCTTTCTTT. The encoded protein is CASSRLGMNTEAFF. The whole variable domain, filled in from reference TRBV11-2 and TRBJ1-1, reads EAGVAQSPRYKIIEKRQSVAFWCNPISGHATLYWYQQILGQGPKLLIQFQNNGVVDDSQLPKDRFSAERLKGVDSTLKIQPAKLEDSAVYLCASSRLGMNTEAFFGQGTRLTVV.